This entry lists 22 T cell receptor beta chains sequenced from one sample in a study of cytomegalovirus exposure and HLA in healthy donors. PCR involved 60 Vbeta and 13 Jbeta primers. The method was immunoSEQ multiplex PCR; TCRdb's version includes in-frame clones alone and lacks a portion of them. The sample consists of 55,000 to 65,000 clones, approximately 75% of them appearing once. The specimen was PBMCs. The receptor set was obtained from a man younger than 45 in good health and CMV-seropositive.

This clone was detected only once. The chain uses TRBV28 and TRBJ2-3, with a weak D call TRBD1 (6 bases). The CDR3 loop spans 17 amino acids. Trimming removed 3 bases at V and 4 bases at J, with 20 bases between. The germline gives CDR1 MDHEN, CDR2 SYDVKM. The CDR3: CASSLPTRGQRSDTQYF. The CDR3 region has the DNA TGTGCCAGCAGTTTGCCCACCAGGGGTCAGAGATCAGATACGCAGTATTTT.

The chain is built from TRBV7-9 and TRBJ1-2; 8 bases fit TRBD1. The CDR3 covers 13 residues. V was clipped by 7 bases and J by 7 bases; unmatched bases: 8. Germline V gene lookup returns CDR1 SEHNR and CDR2 FQNEAQ (reference sequence). The CDR3 loop is CASTGTGGSGYTF. DNA of the CDR3: TGTGCCAGCACCGGGACAGGCGGTAGTGGCTACACCTTC.

The chain uses TRBV11-2 and TRBJ1-1; the match to TRBD1 covers 7 bases. The CDR3 runs 15 residues. J lost 2 bases, V lost 10 bases, and 13 bases had no gene match. Germline CDR1 and CDR2: SGHAT and FQNNGV. The CDR3 region has the DNA TGTGCCACTCACTCACTCAGGGGGGCAAACACTGAAGCTTTCTTT. This gives the protein CATHSLRGANTEAFF.

The chain recombines TRBV25-1 with TRBJ1-5, with TRBD1 matching 7 bases. Trimming took 6 bases from V and 4 from J; bases not matched to a gene: 6. Germline CDR1 reads MGHDK; CDR2 reads SYGVNS. CDR3 length equals 14 residues. Here the CDR3 reads CASREQGVNQPQHF. In DNA form, the CDR3 reads TGTGCCAGCAGGGAGCAGGGGGTGAATCAGCCCCAGCATTTT.

The chain recombines TRBV18 with TRBJ2-7; tentative D call: TRBD2 (7 bases). Germline assignment: CDR1 KGHSH and CDR2 LQKENI. The CDR3 extends over 14 amino acids. Trimming removed 2 bases from V and 3 bases from J, with 11 bases in between. CDR3 sequence (DNA): TGTGCCAGCTCACCAGAGGGGGGGGTCTACGAGCAGTACTTC. Translating gives CASSPEGGVYEQYF.

The V gene is TRBV11-3, the J gene TRBJ2-6; tentatively, D is TRBD1 (6 bases). The V gene's germline CDR1 is SGHNT and CDR2 YENEEA. Trimming took 7 bases from V and 13 from J, leaving 17 bases between them. The CDR3 has 13 residues. The CDR3 DNA reads as TGTGCCAGCACCCTTCGGGGAACAGGGGTCCTGACTTTC. It is translated as CASTLRGTGVLTF. The full variable domain, rest sourced from reference TRBV11-3 and TRBJ2-6, is EAGVVQSPRYKIIEKKQPVAFWCNPISGHNTLYWYLQNLGQGPELLIRYENEEAVDDSQLPKDRFSAERLKGVDSTLKIQPAELGDSAVYLCASTLRGTGVLTFGAGSRLTVL.

The genes are TRBV9 and TRBJ1-3; weak D call: TRBD1 (5 bases). Trimming shortened V by 4 bases and J by 4 bases, and 15 bases separated the two germline ends. CDR1 and CDR2 from the germline V gene are SGDLS and YYNGEE. The CDR3 loop spans 15 amino acids. CDR3 protein: CASSREGLIGNTIYF. Here the CDR3 DNA reads TGTGCCAGCAGCAGGGAGGGGCTAATAGGAAACACCATATATTTT.

This clone was seen more than once but under ten times. Here the CDR3 DNA reads TGTGCCAGCAGCTTGATAGTGAGCTCTGGGGCCAACGTCCTGACTTTC. Translated: CASSLIVSSGANVLTF. The V gene is TRBV5-4, the J gene TRBJ2-6; D call uncertain. In germline, CDR1 is SGHNT, CDR2 YYREEE (reference sequence). The CDR3 is 16 amino acids. The germline V and J ends were trimmed by 1 base and 0 bases, with 8 bases remaining between them. The full variable domain, its missing parts supplied by reference TRBV5-4 and TRBJ2-6, is ETGVTQSPTHLIKTRGQQVTLRCSSQSGHNTVSWYQQALGQGPQFIFQYYREEENGRGNFPPRFSGLQFPNYSSELNVNALELDDSALYLCASSLIVSSGANVLTFGAGSRLTVL.

The chain is built from TRBV6-4 and TRBJ1-6, with 12 bases aligning to TRBD1. The junction had 1 base not matched to a gene; V was cut back by 2 bases and J by 11 bases. This CDR3 region has 14 residues. The germline V gene has CDR1 MRHNA and CDR2 SNTAGT. CDR3 in amino acids: CASSDGTGGTPLHF. The DNA of the CDR3 is TGTGCCAGCAGTGACGGGACAGGGGGCACACCCCTCCACTTT.

The DNA of the CDR3 is TGTGCCACCAGCCGAAGCTGGGTGGGCGCGCGGGACTATGGCTACACCTTC. It yields the protein CATSRSWVGARDYGYTF. The chain joins TRBV15 to TRBJ1-2, with D uncertain. The germline V gene encodes CDR1 LNHNV and CDR2 YYDKDF (reference sequence). The ends were cut back, 5 bases at V and 3 bases at J, with 22 bases in the middle. CDR3 length equals 17 residues. Together with reference TRBV15 and TRBJ1-2, the CDR3 gives the full variable domain: DAMVIQNPRYQVTQFGKPVTLSCSQTLNHNVMYWYQQKSSQAPKLLFHYYDKDFNNEADTPDNFQSRRPNTSFCFLDIRSPGLGDTAMYLCATSRSWVGARDYGYTFGSGTRLTVV.

The chain combines TRBV7-2 with TRBJ1-2, with a weak D call TRBD1 (5 bases). Trimming removed 5 bases from V and 8 bases from J, with 15 bases in between. CDR1 is SGHTA, CDR2 FQGNSA, per germline. This CDR3 comprises 13 residues. The DNA of the CDR3 is TGTGCCAGCAGCCCGGGGGGAACGGGGGGCTACACCTTC. It translates to CASSPGGTGGYTF.

V gene TRBV28 combines with J gene TRBJ2-5, with 14 nucleotides matching TRBD2. After removal of 5 bases from V and 2 bases from J, the junction contained 7 bases not matched to a gene. Germline CDR1 and CDR2: MDHEN and SYDVKM. The CDR3 is 17 amino acids. The CDR3 sequence: CASSPTSGGARQETQYF. The CDR3 bases are TGTGCCAGCAGTCCGACTAGCGGGGGGGCTCGTCAAGAGACCCAGTACTTC.

The chain employs TRBV29-1 and TRBJ2-3; D is possibly TRBD1 (6 bases). Germline assignment: CDR1 SQVTM and CDR2 ANQGSEA. The CDR3 length is 14 residues. The ends were cut back, 3 bases at V and 6 bases at J, with 16 bases in the middle. CDR3: CSVDRGFDADTQYF. For the CDR3, the DNA is TGCAGCGTTGACAGGGGCTTTGATGCTGATACGCAGTATTTT.

J is TRBJ1-1 and V is TRBV11-2, with D hard to call. Trimming removed 2 bases at V and 3 bases at J, with 10 bases between. From germline, CDR1 is SGHAT and CDR2 FQNNGV. The CDR3 is 14 residues long. The CDR3: CASSLFGEDTEAFF. The DNA of the CDR3 is TGTGCCAGCAGCTTATTTGGGGAGGACACTGAAGCTTTCTTT.

The rearrangement links TRBV11-2 to TRBJ2-7, with 7 positions matching TRBD1. CDR3 length equals 14 residues. CDR1 is SGHAT, CDR2 FQNNGV, per germline. V lost 3 bases and J lost 6; bases outside the gene matches: 8. The CDR3 region has the DNA TGTGCCAGCAGCTTGGGACAGTGGAATAGCGAGCAGTACTTC. It translates to CASSLGQWNSEQYF. Full variable domain (missing parts from reference TRBV11-2 and TRBJ2-7): EAGVAQSPRYKIIEKRQSVAFWCNPISGHATLYWYQQILGQGPKLLIQFQNNGVVDDSQLPKDRFSAERLKGVDSTLKIQPAKLEDSAVYLCASSLGQWNSEQYFGPGTRLTVT.

This sequence joins TRBV6-5 and TRBJ2-7, with a possible D match to TRBD1 (6 bases). V lost 0 bases to trimming and J lost 3 bases, with 6 bases between them. The CDR3 has 13 amino acids. Per germline, CDR1 MNHEY and CDR2 SVGAGI. The CDR3 loop reads CASSYSTGYEQYF. The DNA for the CDR3 is TGTGCCAGCAGTTACTCGACAGGCTACGAGCAGTACTTC.

The DNA of the CDR3 is TGTGCCAGCGAGTCTGGGGGAGGAGGGAACTATGGCTACACCTTC. This translates into CASESGGGGNYGYTF. This chain uses TRBV5-6 with TRBJ1-2; TRBD1 is a possible D gene (5 bases). This CDR3 region has 15 residues. The V end lost 7 bases, the J end lost 2 bases, and 18 bases lay between the germline ends. Germline V lookup: CDR1 SGHDT, CDR2 YYEEEE.

The chain carries TRBV28 and TRBJ1-2; D is uncertain. This CDR3 region has 13 residues. Germline-derived CDR1 and CDR2 are MDHEN and SYDVKM. The germline V and J ends were trimmed by 5 bases and 4 bases, with 11 bases remaining between them. Here the CDR3 reads CASSPGVFYGYTF. The CDR3 coding sequence is TGTGCCAGCAGTCCCGGGGTTTTCTATGGCTACACCTTC.

CDR3 amino acids: CASTGTGVNEKLFF. The DNA for the CDR3 is TGCGCCAGCACCGGGACAGGGGTTAATGAAAAACTGTTTTTT. V gene TRBV5-1 combines with J gene TRBJ1-4; TRBD1 aligns across 10 bases. V was clipped by 6 bases and J by 4 bases; unmatched bases: 3. The CDR3 contains 14 residues. The germline V gene has CDR1 SGHRS and CDR2 YFSETQ.

The chain employs TRBV4-3 and TRBJ1-2; no clear D gene. Trimming took 1 base from V and 2 from J, leaving 11 bases between them. The CDR3 sequence is 15 residues long. The germline V gene has CDR1 LGHNA and CDR2 YSLEER. The CDR3 loop reads CASSQVYERNYGYTF. The CDR3 region has the DNA TGCGCCAGCAGCCAAGTTTATGAGAGAAACTATGGCTACACCTTC.

The V gene is TRBV2, the J gene TRBJ2-1; D uncertain. The CDR3 loop spans 11 amino acids. Deletions cut 4 bases from V and 5 bases from J, with 3 bases between. Germline V gene data show CDR1 as SNHLY and CDR2 as FYNNEI. CDR3 sequence (DNA): TGTGCCAGCAGTGCTGACAATGAGCAGTTCTTC. It is translated as CASSADNEQFF.

This sequence joins TRBV5-6 and TRBJ2-2, with a tentative D call TRBD2 (6 bases). The CDR3 is 12 amino acids. CDR1 and CDR2 (germline): SGHDT, YYEEEE. Deletions cut 3 bases from V and 6 bases from J, with 6 bases between. This CDR3 is CASSWGAGELFF. The CDR3 DNA follows: TGTGCCAGCAGCTGGGGGGCCGGGGAGCTGTTTTTT.